The 16 T cell receptor beta chains listed next were all sequenced from one sample in a study of STAT5B mutations in CD4+ large granular lymphocyte leukemia. Here immunoSEQ multiplex PCR was the method, and the copy in TCRdb shows in-frame clones only, minus some. Of some 41,000 clones in the sample, more than 80% are singletons; the top ten hold about 3.9%. The sequenced sample consisted of CD4+ T cells from blood buffy coats. These receptors originate from a human donor in good health.

The V gene is TRBV11-3, the J gene TRBJ1-1; D gene ambiguous. This CDR3 spans 15 amino acids. Trimming shortened V by 5 bases and J by 1 base, and 14 bases separated the two germline ends. Germline V CDR1 and CDR2: SGHNT, YENEEA. The CDR3 DNA reads TGTGCCAGCAGCCTTAGAGACTCCACGAACACTGAAGCTTTCTTT. Translated, it gives CASSLRDSTNTEAFF. Filled out from reference TRBV11-3 and TRBJ1-1, the complete variable domain reads EAGVVQSPRYKIIEKKQPVAFWCNPISGHNTLYWYLQNLGQGPELLIRYENEEAVDDSQLPKDRFSAERLKGVDSTLKIQPAELGDSAVYLCASSLRDSTNTEAFFGQGTRLTVV.

V and J are TRBV27 and TRBJ1-4; 7 positions match TRBD1. The CDR3 totals 14 residues. Trimming took 7 bases from V and 3 from J; bases not matched to a gene: 5. Germline assignment: CDR1 MNHEY and CDR2 SMNVEV (reference sequence). CDR3 sequence reads: CASTRQGPNEKLFF. In nucleotides, the CDR3 is TGTGCCAGCACCAGACAGGGCCCTAATGAAAAACTGTTTTTT.

The chain carries TRBV11-3 and TRBJ1-1; tentative D call: TRBD1 (5 bases). This CDR3 region has 13 residues. Germline V lookup: CDR1 SGHNT, CDR2 YENEEA. Between the trimmed V and J ends, which lost 5 bases and 4 bases, there was a span of 11 bases. The CDR3 DNA sequence: TGTGCCAGCAGCCCATCCGGGACCACTGAAGCTTTCTTT. Amino acid sequence: CASSPSGTTEAFF.

V and J are TRBV29-1 and TRBJ2-7; 10 nucleotides match TRBD1. Trimming cost V 5 bases and J 6 bases; bases outside gene matches: 7. The CDR3 consists of 13 residues. Looked up from germline, CDR1 is SQVTM and CDR2 is ANQGSEA. DNA of the CDR3: TGCAGCGTTTCTACCGGGACAGGGGCCGAGCAGTACTTC. Its translation: CSVSTGTGAEQYF.

This clone has only a few counts. The V and J genes are TRBV7-8 and TRBJ1-1; no firm D call. Germline V CDR1 and CDR2: SGHVS, FQNEAQ. The ends were cut back, 1 base at V and 9 bases at J, with 9 bases in the middle. This CDR3 contains 12 residues. CDR3 region: CASSLGQAKAFF. CDR3 coding DNA: TGTGCCAGCAGCTTAGGTCAGGCAAAAGCTTTCTTT.

The V call is TRBV10-3, the J call TRBJ2-7; D may be TRBD1 (5 bases). Trimming pared 1 base from V and 3 bases from J, leaving 7 bases between. The CDR3 contains 13 residues. The V gene's germline CDR1 is ENHRY and CDR2 SYGVKD. The CDR3 is CAISEWQGYEQYF. CDR3 nucleotides: TGTGCCATCAGTGAGTGGCAGGGCTACGAGCAGTACTTC.

This chain connects TRBV10-3 to TRBJ2-7; the D is unclear. This CDR3 is built from 13 residues. Per the germline V gene, CDR1 is ENHRY and CDR2 is SYGVKD. Trimming stripped 6 bases from V and 4 bases from J, with 13 bases between. CDR3 nucleotides: TGTGCCATCAGGTCCGGGTTCGGTTACGAGCAGTACTTC. This codes for CAIRSGFGYEQYF.

The chain is built from TRBV6-6 and TRBJ1-5; a weak D match, TRBD1 (5 bases). The CDR3 consists of 14 residues. The germline V gene encodes CDR1 MNHNY and CDR2 SVGAGI (reference sequence). V gave up 6 bases and J gave up 11 bases, with 20 bases separating them. The CDR3 DNA sequence: TGTGCCAGCAGCCAAGACAGCCAGCCCGAGACCCAGCATTTT. Its protein is CASSQDSQPETQHF.

This chain links TRBV11-2 with TRBJ2-5; the D is unclear. V lost 4 bases, J lost 1 base, and 7 bases lay in between. The CDR3 sequence is 13 residues long. CDR1 is SGHAT and CDR2 is FQNNGV in the germline V gene. The CDR3 sequence is CASSSMPQETQYF. CDR3 coding DNA: TGTGCCAGCAGCTCAATGCCCCAAGAGACCCAGTACTTC.

V usage is TRBV19 and J usage is TRBJ1-2; D possibly corresponds to TRBD1 (5 bases). Trimming took off 4 bases at V and 7 bases at J, with 13 bases between the two ends. Looked up from germline, CDR1 is LNHDA and CDR2 is SQIVND (reference sequence). The CDR3 loop spans 13 amino acids. CDR3 sequence: CASSTGTLSGYTF. CDR3 bases: TGTGCCAGTAGTACAGGGACTCTTTCTGGCTACACCTTC.

The chain carries TRBV6-6 and TRBJ2-1; D perhaps matches TRBD1 (8 bases). V was trimmed by 6 bases and J by 4 bases, leaving 16 bases between them. CDR1 and CDR2 (germline): MNHNY, SVGAGI (reference sequence). The CDR3 is 15 amino acids. The CDR3 sequence: CASSQTGGVYNEQFF. The CDR3 coding sequence is TGTGCCAGCAGCCAAACAGGGGGGGTTTACAATGAGCAGTTCTTC.

The chain uses TRBV19 and TRBJ1-1; D is unresolved. Deletions cut 6 bases from V and 1 base from J, with 12 bases between. Germline CDR1 and CDR2: LNHDA and SQIVND (reference sequence). The CDR3 is 14 residues long. CDR3 sequence (DNA): TGTGCCAGTAGGTTCAACAGTCAGAACACTGAAGCTTTCTTT. Translation: CASRFNSQNTEAFF.

J is TRBJ2-7 and V is TRBV6-1, with D possibly being TRBD2 (5 bases). The CDR3 totals 13 residues. Germline V gene lookup returns CDR1 MNHNS and CDR2 SASEGT. Trimming pared 6 bases from V and 0 bases from J, leaving 9 bases between. The CDR3 DNA is TGTGCCAGCAGGCGGGCTCCCTCCTACGAGCAGTACTTC. Translating gives CASRRAPSYEQYF.

This chain links TRBV9 with TRBJ2-2, with 10 positions matching TRBD1. V shed 0 bases and J 5 bases; nucleotides not matched to a gene: 4. Germline V gene sequence: CDR1 SGDLS, CDR2 YYNGEE. CDR3 length: 16 amino acids. CDR3 in DNA: TGTGCCAGCAGCGTAGGCCGGACAGGGGGGACCGGGGAGCTGTTTTTT. Translating it yields CASSVGRTGGTGELFF.

The V call is TRBV29-1, the J call TRBJ2-5; weak D call: TRBD1 (5 bases). The end of the DNA fits TRBJ2-7 better, so the J call may be wrong. Germline V lookup: CDR1 SQVTM, CDR2 ANQGSEA. The CDR3 totals 14 residues. CDR3 nucleotides: TGCAGCGCTCAGGGTCCTTCGAACCCCTACGAGCAGTACTTC. This encodes CSAQGPSNPYEQYF.

CDR3 protein: CASSLGLGWGQSSYEQYF. The CDR3 nucleotides are TGTGCCAGCAGCTTAGGTTTGGGTTGGGGACAGAGCTCCTACGAGCAGTACTTC. The chain has TRBV11-3 and TRBJ2-7; 7 bases are shared with TRBD1. CDR1 SGHNT and CDR2 YENEEA come from the germline V gene. V lost 1 base and J lost 0; bases outside the gene matches: 12. The CDR3 is 18 amino acids. Full variable domain (missing parts from reference TRBV11-3 and TRBJ2-7): EAGVVQSPRYKIIEKKQPVAFWCNPISGHNTLYWYLQNLGQGPELLIRYENEEAVDDSQLPKDRFSAERLKGVDSTLKIQPAELGDSAVYLCASSLGLGWGQSSYEQYFGPGTRLTVT.